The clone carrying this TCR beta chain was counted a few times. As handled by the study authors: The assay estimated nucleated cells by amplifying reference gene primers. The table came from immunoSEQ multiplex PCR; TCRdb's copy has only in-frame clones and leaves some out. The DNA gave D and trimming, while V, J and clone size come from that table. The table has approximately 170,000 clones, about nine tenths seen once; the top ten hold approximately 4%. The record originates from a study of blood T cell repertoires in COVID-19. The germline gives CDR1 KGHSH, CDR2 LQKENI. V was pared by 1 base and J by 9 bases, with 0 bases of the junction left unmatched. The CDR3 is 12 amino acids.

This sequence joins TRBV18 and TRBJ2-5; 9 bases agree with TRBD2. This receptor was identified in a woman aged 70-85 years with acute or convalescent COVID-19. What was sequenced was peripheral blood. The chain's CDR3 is CASSPQREAQYF. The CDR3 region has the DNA TGTGCCAGCTCACCACAGCGGGAGGCCCAGTACTTC. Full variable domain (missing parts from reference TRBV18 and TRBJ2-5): NAGVMQNPRHLVRRRGQEARLRCSPMKGHSHVYWYRQLPEEGLKFMVYLQKENIIDESGMPKERFSAEFPKEGPSILRIQQVVRGDSAAYFCASSPQREAQYFGPGTRLLVL.